A selection of T cell receptor beta chains follows, all from one sample in a study of technical replicates of blood from a handful of donors. Generated by immunoSEQ multiplex PCR, the TCRdb table keeps only in-frame clones and is missing some. Seen here are roughly 51,000 clones, 93% observed once, and the top ten hold 4% to 4.5%. The sample taken for sequencing was PBMCs. The origin of the receptors is a human donor in good health. Some clones in this sample may be carry-over from other donors' samples. Both conserved end residues are part of each CDR3. D genes are given only for firm matches. Expanded clones get a size class; other rows say once, few or many, or leave the size out.

abundance: once; d_gene: .; v_gene: TRBV6-6; j_gene: TRBJ2-1; CDR3nt: TGTGCCAGCGGTTTGGAGGGGAAGTTCTTC; CDR3aa: CASGLEGKFF
abundance: .; d_gene: .; v_gene: TRBV7-9; j_gene: TRBJ1-1; CDR3nt: TGTGCCAGCAGCTTCCCCCCTACGGCAGGGGACACTGAAGCTTTCTTT; CDR3aa: CASSFPPTAGDTEAFF
abundance: .; d_gene: .; v_gene: TRBV4-1; j_gene: TRBJ1-2; CDR3nt: TGCGCCAGCAGCCAAGCGAGCGGGGCTAACTATGGCTACACCTTC; CDR3aa: CASSQASGANYGYTF
abundance: once; d_gene: TRBD1; v_gene: TRBV7-9; j_gene: TRBJ1-6; CDR3nt: TGTGCCAGCAGCGTGGGACAGGCTAATTCACCCCTCCACTTT; CDR3aa: CASSVGQANSPLHF
abundance: .; d_gene: .; v_gene: TRBV6-5; j_gene: TRBJ1-6; CDR3nt: TGTGCCAGCAGTTACTCGGCCTCCGGGTATAATTCACCCCTCCACTTT; CDR3aa: CASSYSASGYNSPLHF
abundance: .; d_gene: TRBD2; v_gene: TRBV4-2; j_gene: TRBJ2-3; CDR3nt: TGTGCCAGCAGACTGAGGGCGCTAGCGGGGGGTAGCACAGATACGCAGTATTTT; CDR3aa: CASRLRALAGGSTDTQYF
abundance: .; d_gene: .; v_gene: TRBV14; j_gene: TRBJ1-6; CDR3nt: TGTGCCAGCAGCCCGGACTGGGATAATTCACCCCTCCACTTT; CDR3aa: CASSPDWDNSPLHF
abundance: .; d_gene: .; v_gene: TRBV2; j_gene: TRBJ2-4; CDR3nt: TGTGCCAGCAGTGGTGGGGAGAGCGAAGCCAAAAACATTCAGTACTTC; CDR3aa: CASSGGESEAKNIQYF
abundance: .; d_gene: .; v_gene: TRBV7-6; j_gene: TRBJ1-1; CDR3nt: TGTGCCAGCAGCTTAAACTCTAACACTGAAGCTTTCTTT; CDR3aa: CASSLNSNTEAFF
abundance: .; d_gene: .; v_gene: TRBV2; j_gene: TRBJ1-3; CDR3nt: TGTGCCAGCAGTGCTACCCCGGGGAGAAGCTCTGGAAACACCATATATTTT; CDR3aa: CASSATPGRSSGNTIYF
abundance: once; d_gene: .; v_gene: TRBV5-6; j_gene: TRBJ1-1; CDR3nt: TGTGCCAGCAGCGTCGCGGGGGACGCCGGGGCTTTCTTT; CDR3aa: CASSVAGDAGAFF
abundance: .; d_gene: TRBD2; v_gene: TRBV5-1; j_gene: TRBJ2-5; CDR3nt: TGCGCCAGCAGCCCCGGGGGGGCCGTCGAGACCCAGTACTTC; CDR3aa: CASSPGGAVETQYF
abundance: .; d_gene: .; v_gene: TRBV7-8; j_gene: TRBJ1-1; CDR3nt: TGTGCCAGCAGCTTATCAGAGGGATTGATGACGAACACTGAAGCTTTCTTT; CDR3aa: CASSLSEGLMTNTEAFF
abundance: .; d_gene: .; v_gene: TRBV2; j_gene: TRBJ2-7; CDR3nt: TGTGCCAGCAGCCCGGACAGTGGGCCGTACTTC; CDR3aa: CASSPDSGPYF
abundance: few; d_gene: .; v_gene: TRBV5-6; j_gene: TRBJ2-3; CDR3nt: TGTGCCAGCCTGGACGGGACACTTAGCACAGATACGCAGTATTTT; CDR3aa: CASLDGTLSTDTQYF
abundance: .; d_gene: TRBD2; v_gene: TRBV15; j_gene: TRBJ2-3; CDR3nt: TGTGCCACCAGCAGTCAACTAGCGGGAGACCCAGATACGCAGTATTTT; CDR3aa: CATSSQLAGDPDTQYF
abundance: .; d_gene: TRBD1; v_gene: TRBV5-6; j_gene: TRBJ1-5; CDR3nt: TGTGCCAGCAGCAAGGGGCTACAGGGGCAGCCCCAGCATTTT; CDR3aa: CASSKGLQGQPQHF
abundance: medium-sized; d_gene: TRBD1; v_gene: TRBV4-3; j_gene: TRBJ1-1; CDR3nt: TGCGCCAGCAGCCAAGATCGCGCGGCAGGGGGTGAAGCTTTCTTT; CDR3aa: CASSQDRAAGGEAFF
abundance: .; d_gene: .; v_gene: TRBV27; j_gene: TRBJ1-5; CDR3nt: TGTGCCAGCAGTTCCCAATCCCCGGAGATTTATAGCAATCAGCCCCAGCATTTT; CDR3aa: CASSSQSPEIYSNQPQHF
abundance: .; d_gene: TRBD2; v_gene: TRBV6-5; j_gene: TRBJ2-5; CDR3nt: TGTGCCAGCATAGCGGGGGAATTTTCGGAGACCCAGTACTTC; CDR3aa: CASIAGEFSETQYF
abundance: .; d_gene: TRBD2; v_gene: TRBV11-2; j_gene: TRBJ2-5; CDR3nt: TGTGCCAGCAATCGTAGGGCTAGCGGGGACCAAGAGACCCAGTACTTC; CDR3aa: CASNRRASGDQETQYF
abundance: .; d_gene: .; v_gene: TRBV13; j_gene: TRBJ1-6; CDR3nt: TGTGCCAGCAGCTTAGGCCTGAGCTCCTATAATTCACCCCTCCACTTT; CDR3aa: CASSLGLSSYNSPLHF
abundance: .; d_gene: .; v_gene: TRBV11-2; j_gene: TRBJ2-7; CDR3nt: TGTGCCAGCAGCTTAGTAGTCGGTGGCGGACTACCCTACGAGCAGTACTTC; CDR3aa: CASSLVVGGGLPYEQYF
abundance: .; d_gene: TRBD1; v_gene: TRBV5-6; j_gene: TRBJ1-6; CDR3nt: TGTGCCAGCAGCTTGTTTCGTGACAGGGGTAATTCACCCCTCCACTTT; CDR3aa: CASSLFRDRGNSPLHF
abundance: .; d_gene: TRBD1; v_gene: TRBV7-9; j_gene: TRBJ1-6; CDR3nt: TGTGCCAGCAGCGACAGCCGGGACAGGGACGCACCCCTCCACTTT; CDR3aa: CASSDSRDRDAPLHF
abundance: .; d_gene: TRBD1; v_gene: TRBV29-1; j_gene: TRBJ2-2; CDR3nt: TGCAGCGTTATGGACAGGGCCACCGGGGAGCTGTTTTTT; CDR3aa: CSVMDRATGELFF
abundance: .; d_gene: TRBD2; v_gene: TRBV5-4; j_gene: TRBJ2-7; CDR3nt: TGTGCCAGCAGCAGACTAGCGGGAGGGTCTTACGAGCAGTACTTC; CDR3aa: CASSRLAGGSYEQYF
abundance: .; d_gene: .; v_gene: TRBV5-5; j_gene: TRBJ1-4; CDR3nt: TGTGCCAGCAGGCTACAGGGTAGGGCTAATGAAAAACTGTTTTTT; CDR3aa: CASRLQGRANEKLFF
abundance: once; d_gene: TRBD1; v_gene: TRBV18; j_gene: TRBJ1-2; CDR3nt: TGTGCCAGCTCACCAGAAGGGACAGGGAGAGGGGGCTATGGCTACACCTTC; CDR3aa: CASSPEGTGRGGYGYTF
abundance: .; d_gene: TRBD2; v_gene: TRBV2; j_gene: TRBJ2-3; CDR3nt: TGTGCCAGCACCGGAACAACTAGCGGTAGCACAGATACGCAGTATTTT; CDR3aa: CASTGTTSGSTDTQYF
abundance: few; d_gene: .; v_gene: TRBV7-7; j_gene: TRBJ2-2; CDR3nt: TGTGCCAGCAGCCCACAACTCCGAGGCACCGGGGAGCTGTTTTTT; CDR3aa: CASSPQLRGTGELFF
abundance: .; d_gene: TRBD1; v_gene: TRBV5-4; j_gene: TRBJ1-2; CDR3nt: TGTGCCAGCAGCTTGGTCCCAGGGGGCGCCTATGGCTACACCTTC; CDR3aa: CASSLVPGGAYGYTF
abundance: few; d_gene: .; v_gene: TRBV5-5; j_gene: TRBJ2-1; CDR3nt: TGTGCCAGCAGCACTCGGACCGCCACAAGCGGCAATGAGCAGTTCTTC; CDR3aa: CASSTRTATSGNEQFF
abundance: .; d_gene: .; v_gene: TRBV4-3; j_gene: TRBJ1-1; CDR3nt: TGCGCCAGCAGCCAAGATCCCCACAGTCCTGAGACTGAAGCTTTCTTT; CDR3aa: CASSQDPHSPETEAFF
abundance: .; d_gene: TRBD2; v_gene: TRBV6-6; j_gene: TRBJ2-7; CDR3nt: TGTGCCAGCAGTTTATATAGCGGGAGAGGAGTTTACGAGCAGTACTTC; CDR3aa: CASSLYSGRGVYEQYF
abundance: once; d_gene: TRBD2; v_gene: TRBV9; j_gene: TRBJ2-1; CDR3nt: TGTGCCAGCAGCGTTACGACTAGCGTGGGCAATGAGCAGTTCTTC; CDR3aa: CASSVTTSVGNEQFF
abundance: .; d_gene: TRBD2; v_gene: TRBV7-2; j_gene: TRBJ2-7; CDR3nt: TGTGCCAGCAGCTTTACTAGCGGGAGCTCTTCCTACGAGCAGTACTTC; CDR3aa: CASSFTSGSSSYEQYF
abundance: .; d_gene: TRBD1; v_gene: TRBV11-2; j_gene: TRBJ2-7; CDR3nt: TGTGCCAGCAGCCAGGACAGGGGGAGCGACGAGCAGTACTTC; CDR3aa: CASSQDRGSDEQYF
abundance: .; d_gene: .; v_gene: TRBV27; j_gene: TRBJ1-1; CDR3nt: TGTGCCAGCAGGGCGGGGGCGAACACTGAAGCTTTCTTT; CDR3aa: CASRAGANTEAFF
abundance: .; d_gene: .; v_gene: TRBV11-2; j_gene: TRBJ2-7; CDR3nt: TGTGCCAGCAGCTTAGATCGGGGCTACGAGCAGTACTTC; CDR3aa: CASSLDRGYEQYF
abundance: .; d_gene: .; v_gene: TRBV5-1; j_gene: TRBJ2-3; CDR3nt: TGCGCCAGCAGCTTGGGTCGGCTATCGGGGGAGTATTTT; CDR3aa: CASSLGRLSGEYF
abundance: .; d_gene: .; v_gene: TRBV7-9; j_gene: TRBJ1-2; CDR3nt: TGTGCCAGCAGCACGACGGAGAACTATGGCTACACCTTC; CDR3aa: CASSTTENYGYTF
abundance: once; d_gene: TRBD2; v_gene: TRBV7-2; j_gene: TRBJ2-5; CDR3nt: TGTGCCAGCGGCCGGACTAGCGGGAGGTGGGAGACCCAGTACTTC; CDR3aa: CASGRTSGRWETQYF
abundance: once; d_gene: TRBD1; v_gene: TRBV4-1; j_gene: TRBJ2-1; CDR3nt: TGCGCCAGCAGCCAAGTTAGACGGGGACAGGGTAGGAATGAGCAGTTCTTC; CDR3aa: CASSQVRRGQGRNEQFF
abundance: .; d_gene: .; v_gene: TRBV7-2; j_gene: TRBJ1-1; CDR3nt: TGTGCCAGCAGCTTTCCGGGGGGCACTGAAGCTTTCTTT; CDR3aa: CASSFPGGTEAFF
abundance: .; d_gene: TRBD1; v_gene: TRBV7-9; j_gene: TRBJ1-2; CDR3nt: TGTGCCAGCAGCTGGTTGGGGACAGGGTATGGCTACACCTTC; CDR3aa: CASSWLGTGYGYTF